These 25 T cell receptor beta chains came from one sample sequenced in a study of T cell repertoires in cytomegalovirus infection. These TCRs' antigens remain unknown. One entry per CDR3 protein, called by TCRdb with MiXCR from the reads. The sample records 71,000 or so distinct CDR3 sequences, approximately 22% being singletons. Specimen: CD8+ T cells from cultured PBMCs, collected from culture after CMV antigen stimulation. All receptors derive from a human donor in good health (CMV status not recorded). Some clones in this sample may be carry-over from other donors' samples.

CDR3 sequence reads: CASSGQEETQYF. CDR3 in DNA: TGCGCCAGCAGTGGGCAGGAAGAGACCCAGTACTTC. The rearrangement joins TRBV10-2 to TRBJ2-5, with D hard to call. Germline V gene sequence: CDR1 WSHSY, CDR2 SAAADI. The V gene lost 4 bases and the J gene lost 3 bases, with 6 bases spanning the gap. CDR3 length: 12 residues.

The chain carries TRBV19 and TRBJ1-5, with unresolved D. This CDR3 contains 12 residues. V was trimmed by 1 base and J by 7 bases, leaving 5 bases between them. From germline, CDR1 is LNHDA and CDR2 SQIVND (reference sequence). CDR3 amino acids: CASSIGPQPQHF. Written as DNA, the CDR3 is TGTGCCAGTAGTATAGGCCCCCAGCCCCAGCATTTT.

In this sample, this clonotype turned up a few times. The rearrangement links TRBV28 to TRBJ2-1; 7 bases map to TRBD1. The CDR3 has 14 residues. Germline lookup yields CDR1 MDHEN and CDR2 SYDVKM. Trimming took 7 bases from V and 6 from J; bases not matched to a gene: 9. The CDR3 reads CASTHLRGFNEQFF. CDR3 bases: TGTGCCAGCACCCACCTCAGGGGGTTCAATGAGCAGTTCTTC.

This clonotype was counted many times. V gene TRBV4-3 combines with J gene TRBJ2-2; D not resolved. The CDR3 covers 12 residues. Trimming removed 4 bases from V and 2 bases from J, with 2 bases in between. Germline lookup yields CDR1 LGHNA and CDR2 YSLEER. The CDR3 loop is CASSPNTGELFF. For the CDR3, the DNA is TGCGCCAGCAGCCCAAACACCGGGGAGCTGTTTTTT.

This chain connects TRBV5-1 to TRBJ1-2, with 12 bases lining up with TRBD1. The J segment lost 6 bases and the V segment lost 0 bases, leaving 6 bases of the junction unmatched. Germline V lookup: CDR1 SGHRS, CDR2 YFSETQ. The CDR3 is 16 residues long. The CDR3 coding sequence is TGCGCCAGCAGCTTGGAATGGGGACAGGGGGCTAATGGCTACACCTTC. This codes for CASSLEWGQGANGYTF.

J is TRBJ1-1 and V is TRBV7-2; unclear D gene. The germline gives CDR1 SGHTA, CDR2 FQGNSA. CDR3 length: 15 amino acids. Trimming stripped 5 bases from V and 0 bases from J, with 13 bases between. The DNA for the CDR3 is TGTGCCAGCAGCCCCCCACCCCGACTGAACACTGAAGCTTTCTTT. Protein sequence: CASSPPPRLNTEAFF.

This clonotype was counted a few times. V usage is TRBV29-1 and J usage is TRBJ1-4; TRBD1 is a possible D gene (5 bases). Trimming stripped 5 bases from V and 7 bases from J, with 11 bases between. The V gene's germline CDR1 is SQVTM and CDR2 ANQGSEA. The CDR3 is 12 residues long. The CDR3 DNA sequence: TGCAGCGTTAGGCAGGGCGGTGAAAAACTGTTTTTT. Protein product: CSVRQGGEKLFF.

The CDR3 bases are TGTGCCAGCAGCTCGGGACTAGCGGGGGAACCCTACGAGCAGTACTTC. It codes for CASSSGLAGEPYEQYF. The chain joins TRBV7-6 to TRBJ2-7; 14 bases are shared with TRBD2. The germline gives CDR1 SGHVS, CDR2 FNYEAQ. The CDR3 length is 16 residues. V dropped 4 bases and J dropped 2; count of bases not matched to a gene: 4.

This clonotype showed up just a few times. This chain links TRBV6-6 with TRBJ2-3; 9 nucleotides agree with TRBD1. The CDR3 has 14 residues. Germline lookup yields CDR1 MNHNY and CDR2 SVGAGI (reference sequence). The J segment lost 4 bases and the V segment lost 8 bases, leaving 7 bases of the junction unmatched. CDR3 in amino acids: CASWGDRAPDTQYF. The DNA for the CDR3 is TGTGCCAGCTGGGGGGACAGGGCCCCAGATACGCAGTATTTT.

The chain joins TRBV11-1 to TRBJ1-3; 7 bases are shared with TRBD1. V shed 5 bases, J shed 0 bases, and the junction held 10 bases outside the gene matches. Germline V gives CDR1 SGHAT, CDR2 FQDESV (reference sequence). CDR3 length: 17 amino acids. CDR3 loop: CASSHYEGGASGNTIYF. The CDR3, as DNA: TGTGCCAGCAGCCATTACGAAGGGGGCGCCTCTGGAAACACCATATATTTT.

This clonotype was seen only a few times. This chain joins TRBV7-2 and TRBJ2-5, with 7 bases identical to TRBD2. The CDR3 runs to 16 residues. The junction had 6 bases not matched to a gene; V was cut back by 2 bases and J by 0 bases. Germline V gives CDR1 SGHTA, CDR2 FQGNSA. This chain's CDR3 is CASSLWGTMYQETQYF. CDR3 DNA sequence: TGTGCCAGCAGCTTATGGGGGACTATGTACCAAGAGACCCAGTACTTC.

This clonotype was seen many times. The chain carries TRBV6-5 and TRBJ1-1, with D tentatively TRBD1 (5 bases). CDR1 MNHEY and CDR2 SVGAGI come from the germline V gene. V lost 1 base and J lost 1, with 10 bases in between. CDR3 length equals 15 residues. CDR3 in DNA: TGTGCCAGCAGTTACTACCAGGGAGCGAACACTGAAGCTTTCTTT. The encoded protein is CASSYYQGANTEAFF.

This clonotype was detected a few times. V and J are TRBV6-2 or TRBV6-3 and TRBJ1-1; D is unresolved. CDR1 is MNHEY and CDR2 is SVGEGT in the germline V gene. The length of the CDR3 is 13 residues. V was cut by 5 bases and J by 1 base, with 8 bases left in between. CDR3 sequence (DNA): TGTGCCAGCAGTCACGACTGGAACACTGAAGCTTTCTTT. Protein: CASSHDWNTEAFF.

The J gene is TRBJ2-3, the V gene TRBV29-1; TRBD1 agrees at 9 bases. V was pared by 6 bases and J by 3 bases, with 10 bases of the junction left unmatched. Germline lookup yields CDR1 SQVTM and CDR2 ANQGSEA. CDR3 length: 15 amino acids. The CDR3 DNA sequence: TGCAGCGTCGCGGACAGGGGTGGGCGTACAGATACGCAGTATTTT. Protein sequence: CSVADRGGRTDTQYF.

There are a few counts of this clonotype. J is TRBJ1-4 and V is TRBV7-2; 7 bases line up with TRBD1. Germline CDR1 SGHTA, CDR2 FQGNSA. This CDR3 has 16 residues. The junction had 5 bases not matched to a gene; V was cut back by 3 bases and J by 1 base. The DNA of the CDR3 is TGTGCCAGCAGCTTCCGCCAGGGGGGAACTAATGAAAAACTGTTTTTT. It specifies CASSFRQGGTNEKLFF.

The chain links TRBV7-2 to TRBJ1-1; tentatively, D is TRBD1 (5 bases). Trimming cost V 5 bases and J 1 base, with 8 bases left between them. The CDR3 totals 13 residues. Germline values: CDR1 SGHTA, CDR2 FQGNSA. The CDR3: CASSPGPNTEAFF. CDR3 nucleotide sequence: TGTGCCAGCAGCCCAGGGCCGAACACTGAAGCTTTCTTT.

This chain connects TRBV4-1 to TRBJ1-4; D remains unclear. This CDR3 is built from 15 residues. Germline CDR1 and CDR2: MGHRA and YSYEKL. Trimming stripped 0 bases from V and 3 bases from J, with 8 bases between. The CDR3 sequence is CASSQDWSSNEKLFF. In DNA form, the CDR3 reads TGCGCCAGCAGCCAAGATTGGAGTTCTAATGAAAAACTGTTTTTT.

This chain connects TRBV4-1 to TRBJ2-1; weak D call: TRBD2 (6 bases). The CDR3 has 14 amino acids. The V end was cut by 1 base, the J end by 6 bases, with 10 bases between. Per the germline V gene, CDR1 is MGHRA and CDR2 is YSYEKL. In nucleotides, the CDR3 is TGCGCCAGCAGCCAAGGGGGGGACTTCAATGAGCAGTTCTTC. This sequence encodes CASSQGGDFNEQFF.

A few counts support this clonotype. The gene calls are TRBV4-3 and TRBJ1-1; tentatively, D is TRBD1 (5 bases). The V gene lost 3 bases and the J gene lost 2 bases, with 16 bases spanning the gap. The V gene's germline CDR1 is LGHNA and CDR2 YSLEER. This CDR3 has 16 amino acids. In nucleotides, the CDR3 is TGCGCCAGCAGCCAGCAGGCCTGGGGGGGAAACACTGAAGCTTTCTTT. It codes for CASSQQAWGGNTEAFF.

Only a few counts were recorded for this clonotype. This chain connects TRBV4-1 to TRBJ1-2, with D perhaps matching TRBD1 (6 bases). This CDR3 has 16 residues. Germline assignment: CDR1 MGHRA and CDR2 YSYEKL. The ends were cut back, 0 bases at V and 8 bases at J, with 19 bases in the middle. CDR3 DNA: TGCGCCAGCAGCCAAGATCCGGGGTCAGGGGTCTGGGGCTACACCTTC. Translation gives CASSQDPGSGVWGYTF.

There are many counts of this clonotype. The gene calls are TRBV7-9 and TRBJ2-1; 12 bases match TRBD2. The ends lost 5 bases at V and 12 bases at J; junction bases unmatched: 14. This CDR3 region has 16 residues. The germline CDR1 and CDR2 sequences are SEHNR and FQNEAQ (reference sequence). The CDR3: CASSHPRTSGAPGQFF. The CDR3 region has the DNA TGTGCCAGCAGCCACCCCCGGACTAGCGGGGCTCCGGGGCAGTTCTTC.

By sample fraction, this clonotype is medium-sized (0.01 to 0.1%). The gene calls are TRBV7-2 and TRBJ2-7, with D possibly being TRBD2 (6 bases). Germline V gene data show CDR1 as SGHTA and CDR2 as FQGNSA. V dropped 4 bases and J dropped 0 bases, with 10 bases sitting between them. This CDR3 spans 14 amino acids. The CDR3 nucleotides read TGTGCCAGCAGCTCAGGAGGGGTCTCCTACGAGCAGTACTTC. Its protein is CASSSGGVSYEQYF.

This clonotype was observed at least ten times. The rearrangement uses TRBV12-3 or TRBV12-4 and TRBJ2-3; the D gene is possibly TRBD2 (6 bases). V was clipped by 3 bases and J by 0 bases, with 7 bases between them. There are 14 residues in the CDR3. CDR3 sequence reads: CASSFGGSTDTQYF. The CDR3 DNA reads as TGTGCCAGCAGTTTCGGGGGAAGCACAGATACGCAGTATTTT.

This clonotype appeared a few times. The V gene is TRBV10-3, the J gene TRBJ1-2; D is ambiguous. Germline loops: CDR1 ENHRY, CDR2 SYGVKD. Between the trimmed V and J ends, which lost 4 bases and 3 bases, there was a span of 12 bases. This CDR3 spans 14 amino acids. The CDR3 protein is CAISGAGADYGYTF. The CDR3 DNA reads TGTGCCATCAGTGGGGCAGGAGCTGACTATGGCTACACCTTC.

This clonotype was seen a few times. The chain couples TRBV7-8 to TRBJ2-2; 9 positions agree with TRBD1. The J segment lost 0 bases and the V segment lost 6 bases, leaving 8 bases of the junction unmatched. Germline V gene sequence: CDR1 SGHVS, CDR2 FQNEAQ. This CDR3 spans 17 amino acids. CDR3 sequence: CASSQTGGGANTGELFF. The CDR3 DNA is TGTGCCAGCAGTCAAACAGGGGGCGGTGCGAACACCGGGGAGCTGTTTTTT.